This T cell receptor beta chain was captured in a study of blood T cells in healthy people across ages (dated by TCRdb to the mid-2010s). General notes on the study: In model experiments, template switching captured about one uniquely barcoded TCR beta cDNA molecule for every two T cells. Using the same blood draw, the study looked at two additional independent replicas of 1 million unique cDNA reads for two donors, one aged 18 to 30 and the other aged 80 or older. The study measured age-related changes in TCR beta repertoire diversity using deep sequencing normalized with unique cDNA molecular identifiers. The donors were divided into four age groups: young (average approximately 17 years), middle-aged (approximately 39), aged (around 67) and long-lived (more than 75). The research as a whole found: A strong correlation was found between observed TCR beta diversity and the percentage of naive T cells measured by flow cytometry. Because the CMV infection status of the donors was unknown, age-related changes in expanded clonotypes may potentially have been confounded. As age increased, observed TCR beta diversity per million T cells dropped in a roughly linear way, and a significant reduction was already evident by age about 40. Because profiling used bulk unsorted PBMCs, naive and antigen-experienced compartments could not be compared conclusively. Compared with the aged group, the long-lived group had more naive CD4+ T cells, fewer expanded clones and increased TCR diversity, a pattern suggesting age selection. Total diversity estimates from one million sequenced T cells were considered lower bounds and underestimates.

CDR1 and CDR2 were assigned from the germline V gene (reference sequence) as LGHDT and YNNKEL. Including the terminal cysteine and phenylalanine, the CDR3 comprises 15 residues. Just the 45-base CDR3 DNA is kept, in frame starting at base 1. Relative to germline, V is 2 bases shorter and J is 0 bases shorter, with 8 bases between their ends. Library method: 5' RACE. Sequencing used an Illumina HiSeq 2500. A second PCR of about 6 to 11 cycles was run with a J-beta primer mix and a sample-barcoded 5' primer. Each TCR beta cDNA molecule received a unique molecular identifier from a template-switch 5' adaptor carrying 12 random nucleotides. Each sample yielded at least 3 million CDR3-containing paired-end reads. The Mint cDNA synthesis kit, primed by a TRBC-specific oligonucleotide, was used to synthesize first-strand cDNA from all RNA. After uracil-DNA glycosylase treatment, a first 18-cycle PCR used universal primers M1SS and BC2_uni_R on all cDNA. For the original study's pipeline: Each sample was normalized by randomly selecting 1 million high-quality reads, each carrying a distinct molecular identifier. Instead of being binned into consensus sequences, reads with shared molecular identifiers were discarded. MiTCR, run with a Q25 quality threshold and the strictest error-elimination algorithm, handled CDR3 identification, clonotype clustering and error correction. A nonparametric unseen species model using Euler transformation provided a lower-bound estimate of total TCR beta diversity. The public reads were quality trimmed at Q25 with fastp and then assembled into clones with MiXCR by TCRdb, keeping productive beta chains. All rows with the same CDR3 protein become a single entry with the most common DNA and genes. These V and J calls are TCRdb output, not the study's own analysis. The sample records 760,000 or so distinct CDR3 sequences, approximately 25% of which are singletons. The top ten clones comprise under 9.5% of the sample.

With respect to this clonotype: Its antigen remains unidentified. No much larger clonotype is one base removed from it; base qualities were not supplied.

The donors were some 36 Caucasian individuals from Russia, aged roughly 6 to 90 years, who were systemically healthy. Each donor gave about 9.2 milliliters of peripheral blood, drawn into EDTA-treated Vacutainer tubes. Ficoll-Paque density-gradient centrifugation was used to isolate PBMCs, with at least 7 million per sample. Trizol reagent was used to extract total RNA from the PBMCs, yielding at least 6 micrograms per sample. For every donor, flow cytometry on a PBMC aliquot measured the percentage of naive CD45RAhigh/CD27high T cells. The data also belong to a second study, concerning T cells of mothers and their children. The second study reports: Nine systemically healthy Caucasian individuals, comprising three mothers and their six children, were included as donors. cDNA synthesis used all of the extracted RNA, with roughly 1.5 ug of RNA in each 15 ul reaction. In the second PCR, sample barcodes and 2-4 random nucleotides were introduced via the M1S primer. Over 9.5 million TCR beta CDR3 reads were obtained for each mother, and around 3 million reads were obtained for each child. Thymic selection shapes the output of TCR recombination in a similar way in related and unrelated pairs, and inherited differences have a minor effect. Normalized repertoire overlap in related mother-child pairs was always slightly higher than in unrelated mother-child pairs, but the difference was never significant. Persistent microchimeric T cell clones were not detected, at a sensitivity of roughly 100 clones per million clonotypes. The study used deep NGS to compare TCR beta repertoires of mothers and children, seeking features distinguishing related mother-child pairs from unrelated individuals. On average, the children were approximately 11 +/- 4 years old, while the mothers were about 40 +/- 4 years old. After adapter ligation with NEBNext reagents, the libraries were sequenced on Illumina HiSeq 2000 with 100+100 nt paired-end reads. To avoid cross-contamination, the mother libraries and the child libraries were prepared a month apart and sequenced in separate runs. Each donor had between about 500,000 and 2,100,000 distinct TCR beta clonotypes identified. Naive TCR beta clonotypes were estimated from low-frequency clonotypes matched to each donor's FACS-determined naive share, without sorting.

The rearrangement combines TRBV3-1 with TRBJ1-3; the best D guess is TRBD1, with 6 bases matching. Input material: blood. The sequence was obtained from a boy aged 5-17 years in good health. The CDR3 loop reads CASSQRGDSGNTIYF. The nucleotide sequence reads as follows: TGTGCCAGCAGCCAAAGGGGGGACTCTGGAAACACCATATATTTT.